The TCR beta chain under discussion was sequenced for a study of identical twins (dated by TCRdb to the mid-2010s). Notes on the research overall: To test whether fetal clonotypes persist, the study used deep sequencing on TCR alpha and beta repertoires from monozygotic twins, unrelated adults of various ages, and cord blood. To rule out contamination, the twin experiments were replicated at different times with different library preparation protocols.

Library preparation used 5' RACE. Instrument used: Illumina HiSeq 2000. A universal primer binding site was introduced by template switching, and a unique molecular identifier was present in the final cDNA, enabling accurate counting of TCR cDNA molecules. Specific primers in the conserved constant-segment region were used to synthesize first-strand cDNA for the TCR alpha and beta chains. Each cDNA library was double barcoded, with a SMART-Mk sample barcode plus Illumina barcodes, to control for contamination. TruSeq adapter sequences, together with Illumina sample barcodes, were added in two successive PCR steps. Sequencing of the TCR alpha and beta cDNA libraries was done on the Illumina HiSeq platform using custom primers. On the authors' methods: Raw reads were processed with MiGEC to extract unique molecular identifiers, and MiXCR was used to determine CDR3 positions. Recombination models were inferred per individual with the repgenHMM and IGoR tools using an EM algorithm. Shared clonotype analysis was performed with the tcR package in R, normalizing sharing by the product of cloneset sizes. Out-of-frame nonproductive sequences were analyzed to study raw recombination free of thymic and clonal selection effects. In-frame beta chains were kept once TCRdb had trimmed the public reads at Q25 with fastp and called clones with MiXCR. Rows matching on CDR3 protein sequence are summarized as one entry with the most common DNA and genes. The V and J calls and clone size come from TCRdb's table, not from the authors' own analysis. The sample records roughly 250,000 distinct CDR3 sequences, approximately 8% of which are singletons. Clones ranked in the top ten supply 5% to 6% of the sample.

This clonotype showed up many times. No cognate antigen has been identified for it. No base-level quality is on record; no much larger clone is a single base apart. Results and caveats for the whole study, not just this receptor: Zero-insertion analyses could be partly confounded by invariant T cells such as MAIT and iNKT, although diverse VJ usage argued against such confounding for most clonotypes. Fewer insertions were carried by abundant cord blood beta clonotypes; a weaker similar trend was observed in young adult naive repertoires, while no such trend was observed in memory repertoires. Compared with coincidental sharing between unrelated individuals, out-of-frame TCR alpha sequences shared between twins had an excess of sequences with low generation probability. In monozygotic twins, recombination models systematically underestimated out-of-frame TCR alpha sharing, but the models matched the sharing seen between unrelated individuals. A weaker excess of twin sharing was found in beta out-of-frame sequences because the signal-to-noise ratio was lowered by fewer shared sequences. Because the same donors could not be followed over many years, the conclusions depended on cross-sectional statistical analysis.

Germline trimming: 0 bases from V, 3 bases from J; junction bases outside gene matches: 1. According to the germline V gene, CDR1 reads SGHVS and CDR2 reads FNYEAQ. From the cysteine up to the phenylalanine, the CDR3 has a length of 17 residues. The kept DNA is CDR3 alone, 51 bases in frame from the first base. Every donor in the study was a healthy Caucasian. Three pairs of female monozygotic twins, all aged 18 to 29 years, were included in the twin cohort. Positive isolation kits from Invitrogen were used to isolate CD4+ and CD8+ T cell populations. These data also formed part of another study, on yellow fever vaccine responses in identical twins. In that second paper, the authors write: The authors reported that the T cell response to vaccination in identical twins appeared partly convergent and partly personalized. In the study, vaccine-responding T cell clones were precisely tracked in identical twins.

Sample: CD8+ T cells sorted from blood. The rearrangement combines TRBV7-6 with TRBJ2-2; 13 bases in between match TRBD2. The clonotype was recovered from a young woman in good health. CDR3 loop: CASSLAGTSGDTGELFF. The nucleotides are TGTGCCAGCAGCTTAGCCGGGACTAGCGGGGACACCGGGGAGCTGTTTTTT.